This T cell receptor (beta chain) came from a study of cytomegalovirus exposure and HLA in healthy donors. Study-wide findings and caveats: Altogether, some 170 TCR beta chains were recorded as cytomegalovirus-associated. Most sequenced TCRs were rare (though some public TCRs occurred in many donors).

The V gene end was trimmed by 3 bases and the J gene end by 4 bases; junction bases not matched to a gene: 7. The germline V gene encodes CDR1 SGHNT and CDR2 YENEEA. This CDR3 is 16 amino acids long. Profiled with immunoSEQ multiplex PCR; TCRdb holds only in-frame clones, not every one. This sample has about 150,000 clones, with about 86% found just once. A remark on this clone: Its cognate antigen is unknown.

This clonotype originated in a man between 18 and 35 years old in good health and CMV-seropositive. Sequenced material: PBMCs. The chain carries TRBV11-3 and TRBJ2-3, with 10 bases that match TRBD2. The CDR3 region has the DNA TGTGCCAGCAGCTTTGGTAGCGGGAGGATTGCAGATACGCAGTATTTT. This codes for CASSFGSGRIADTQYF.